This T cell receptor (beta chain) was sequenced during a study of OX40 agonist ivuxolimab in advanced cancers. Study-level points and caveats: Both CD4+ and CD8+ T cell populations in blood had undergone clonal expansion by week 6 at 0.1 to 3.0 mg/kg.

The V gene's germline CDR1 is LNHNV and CDR2 YYDKDF (reference sequence). Trimming took 1 base from V and 6 from J, leaving 6 bases between them. The CDR3 has 13 amino acids. The protocol was immunoSEQ multiplex PCR, while the TCRdb copy is restricted to in-frame clones and leaves out a portion. The sample includes approximately 49,000 clones, under 90% seen only once; the top ten take under 30%. A note on this clone: Antigen unknown.

This material consisted of CD4+ or CD8+ T cells sorted from blood, taken in a trial of the OX40 agonist ivuxolimab. V gene TRBV15 combines with J gene TRBJ2-2; no clear D gene. The clonotype originates from an adult with an advanced solid tumor such as melanoma, head and neck, liver or kidney cancer. CDR3 loop: CATSRGFAGELFF. The DNA of the CDR3 is TGTGCCACCAGCAGAGGGTTCGCCGGGGAGCTGTTTTTT. Drawing the rest from reference TRBV15 and TRBJ2-2, the complete variable domain is DAMVIQNPRYQVTQFGKPVTLSCSQTLNHNVMYWYQQKSSQAPKLLFHYYDKDFNNEADTPDNFQSRRPNTSFCFLDIRSPGLGDTAMYLCATSRGFAGELFFGEGSRLTVL.